The clone carrying this T cell receptor (beta chain) was detected once. Germline CDR1 reads LGHDT; CDR2 reads YNNKEL (reference sequence). The CDR3 spans 17 residues. With 2 bases removed from V and 0 bases from J, the gap between germline ends came to 11 bases. This table comes from immunoSEQ multiplex PCR, and its TCRdb copy is limited to in-frame clones, with some not included. The table lists roughly 66,000 clones, 65% to 85% of them singletons, with 4.5% in the top ten. This specimen comes from a study of blood T cell repertoires in COVID-19. Looking at the study overall: T cells, B-cell-depleted T cells, or PBMCs provided the cDNA or gDNA that served as material.

The sample comprised peripheral blood. V and J are TRBV3-1 (or the pseudogene TRBV3-2) and TRBJ2-6, with a tentative D call TRBD1 (6 bases). This TCR came from a woman aged 55-69 years with acute or convalescent COVID-19. In DNA form, the CDR3 reads TGTGCCAGCAGCCAAAGCCAGGGGCGCTCTGGGGCCAACGTCCTGACTTTC. Amino acid sequence: CASSQSQGRSGANVLTF.